The rows below give T cell receptor beta chains drawn from one sample of a study of T cell changes during pregnancy in multiple sclerosis. Assay: immunoSEQ multiplex PCR; the TCRdb copy retains only in-frame clones and omits some. This sample has around 95,000 clones, with roughly 90% found just once. Sequencing used peripheral blood, obtained after pregnancy. These receptors all stem from a female donor with multiple sclerosis, enrolled in a pregnancy study. Both conserved end residues are part of each CDR3. The D gene is left open where the match is weak. Size tells how often a clone was seen (once, few, many) or the class of an expanded clone, and some rows leave it out.

d_call j_call v_call clone_size cdr3_aa cdr3_nt
. TRBJ2-7 TRBV27 . CASSLGGAAYEQYF TGTGCCAGCAGTCTAGGGGGGGCGGCCTACGAGCAGTACTTC
. TRBJ2-5 TRBV6-1 . CASTTEYQETQYF TGTGCCAGCACGACAGAGTACCAAGAGACCCAGTACTTC
TRBD1 TRBJ1-5 TRBV7-9 . CASSKDRVDQPQHF TGTGCCAGCAGTAAGGACAGGGTCGATCAGCCCCAGCATTTT
. TRBJ2-5 TRBV7-8 . CASSLEGQGQETQYF TGTGCCAGCAGCTTAGAGGGACAAGGCCAAGAGACCCAGTACTTC
TRBD1 TRBJ1-1 TRBV5-1 once CASSLGTVNTEAFF TGCGCCAGCAGTTTAGGGACAGTGAACACTGAAGCTTTCTTT
TRBD1 TRBJ2-2 TRBV30 . CAWSVRGTGTGELFF TGTGCCTGGAGTGTACGCGGGACAGGCACCGGGGAGCTGTTTTTT
TRBD2 TRBJ2-2 TRBV30 . CAWSVRLALGELFF TGTGCCTGGAGTGTACGACTAGCTCTCGGGGAGCTGTTTTTT
TRBD1 TRBJ1-2 TRBV7-9 . CASSFTGTGSYGYTF TGTGCCAGCAGCTTTACCGGGACAGGTTCCTATGGCTACACCTTC
TRBD1 TRBJ1-2 TRBV11-2 . CASSTGTGTYGYTF TGTGCCAGCAGCACCGGGACAGGGACCTATGGCTACACCTTC
TRBD1 TRBJ1-1 TRBV18 once CASSPETGSYTEAFF TGTGCCAGCTCACCGGAGACAGGGAGTTACACTGAAGCTTTCTTT
. TRBJ2-1 TRBV7-6 . CASSPEVAINEQFF TGTGCCAGCAGCCCAGAGGTGGCTATCAATGAGCAGTTCTTC
. TRBJ2-2 TRBV11-2 . CASSSPTGGGPNTGELFF TGTGCCAGCAGCTCCCCAACTGGCGGAGGACCGAACACCGGGGAGCTGTTTTTT
. TRBJ1-6 TRBV7-2 . CASSLDLRLSPLHF TGTGCCAGCAGCTTAGATTTGAGACTTTCACCCCTCCACTTT
. TRBJ1-3 TRBV19 . CASSQDSSGNTIYF TGTGCCAGTAGCCAGGACAGCTCTGGAAACACCATATATTTT
. TRBJ1-6 TRBV19 . CASGRREGANSPLHF TGTGCCAGTGGCAGGCGGGAAGGGGCTAATTCACCCCTCCACTTT
TRBD2 TRBJ2-2 TRBV10-2 . CASSDPGLAGDTGELFF TGCGCCAGCAGTGATCCCGGACTAGCGGGAGATACCGGGGAGCTGTTTTTT
TRBD1 TRBJ1-1 TRBV5-1 . CASGGQGLSNTEAFF TGCGCCAGCGGGGGACAGGGGCTATCGAACACTGAAGCTTTCTTT
. TRBJ1-5 TRBV5-5 few CASSSRAGRVNWPQHF TGTGCCAGCAGCTCCCGAGCGGGGCGGGTCAATTGGCCCCAGCATTTT
TRBD1 TRBJ1-4 TRBV9 . CASSVGQGGEKLFF TGTGCCAGCAGCGTAGGCCAGGGGGGTGAAAAACTGTTTTTT
. TRBJ1-3 TRBV25-1 . CASSAPGPPGNTIYF TGTGCCAGCAGTGCTCCGGGTCCCCCTGGAAACACCATATATTTT
. TRBJ2-3 TRBV7-9 . CASSHLWEVTDTQYF TGTGCCAGCAGCCACCTTTGGGAGGTCACAGATACGCAGTATTTT
. TRBJ2-7 TRBV5-1 . CASSFPGNNEQYF TGCGCCAGCAGCTTTCCGGGGAACAACGAGCAGTACTTC
. TRBJ2-7 TRBV7-9 . CASSLQGYEQYF TGTGCCAGCAGCCTACAGGGATACGAGCAGTACTTC
. TRBJ2-5 TRBV2 . CASSPTSSQETQYF TGTGCCAGCAGTCCTACTAGTTCCCAAGAGACCCAGTACTTC